Listed here is a single T cell receptor beta chain. Antigen unknown. The libraries were made with immunoSEQ v3. Sequencing depth was around 2 million read pairs for survey level, about 5-6 million for deep. Generated by immunoSEQ multiplex PCR, the TCRdb table keeps only in-frame clones and is missing some. This table holds 9,000 to 15,000 clones, around 80% found once. The time point is: pre-treatment sample, taken before nivolumab and TIL therapy. The sample comes from a study of TIL therapy for anti-PD-1-resistant metastatic lung cancer. Study results and limitations: The cohort had more treatment-naive, never-smoker and oncogene-addicted patients than typical.

This clonotype originated in a person aged 25-79 years with non-small cell lung cancer. The specimen was blood, collected at baseline.

The CDR3 loop reads CASSEFLGADGYTF. The DNA of the CDR3 is TGTGCCAGCAGTGAATTCTTGGGAGCCGATGGCTACACCTTC. V is TRBV25-1 and J is TRBJ1-2; D ambiguous. This CDR3 contains 14 residues. The germline V gene has CDR1 MGHDK and CDR2 SYGVNS. Trimming stripped 1 base from V and 6 bases from J, with 12 bases between.